The 24 T cell receptor beta chains given below trace back to one sample, sequenced in a study of blood T cell repertoires in COVID-19. The data were produced by immunoSEQ multiplex PCR, yet TCRdb's version contains in-frame clones alone and is incomplete. This sample has about 87,000 clones; around 85% occur once, and the top ten carry 2.5% to 3.5%. What was sequenced was peripheral blood. These receptors came from an elderly woman with COVID-19, enrolled during active disease.

This clone was observed a few times. V and J are TRBV6-4 and TRBJ1-2, with D possibly TRBD1 on 5 matching bases. The ends were cut back, 4 bases at V and 7 bases at J, with 16 bases in the middle. The germline CDR1 and CDR2 sequences are MRHNA and SNTAGT. This CDR3 is built from 14 residues. CDR3 residues: CASSGSRGGFGYTF. In DNA, the CDR3 is TGTGCCAGCAGTGGCTCCCGCGGGGGGTTTGGCTACACCTTC.

The genes are TRBV7-8 and TRBJ1-4; the D gene is possibly TRBD1 (5 bases). V was clipped by 1 base and J by 3 bases, with 9 bases between them. This CDR3 has 15 amino acids. Per the germline V gene, CDR1 is SGHVS and CDR2 is FQNEAQ. The CDR3 protein is CASSLGTTANEKLFF. In DNA form, the CDR3 reads TGTGCCAGCAGCTTAGGGACAACTGCTAATGAAAAACTGTTTTTT.

The chain has TRBV7-6 and TRBJ1-3; a possible D gene is TRBD1 (5 bases). The germline V gene has CDR1 SGHVS and CDR2 FNYEAQ. CDR3 length equals 17 residues. The V end lost 4 bases, the J end lost 0 bases, and 16 bases lay between the germline ends. CDR3 sequence (DNA): TGTGCCAGCAGCTCCCCGGGGGGACCGCGCTCTGGAAACACCATATATTTT. Translation gives CASSSPGGPRSGNTIYF.

The chain employs TRBV27 and TRBJ2-5, with 9 nucleotides matching TRBD1. Losses at the gene ends were 6 bases for V and 3 bases for J; bases not matched to a gene: 11. The CDR3 consists of 16 residues. CDR1 and CDR2 from the germline V gene are MNHEY and SMNVEV (reference sequence). In DNA form, the CDR3 reads TGTGCCAGCAGCTTAATTACAGGGGGCCGAAAAGAGACCCAGTACTTC. This translates into CASSLITGGRKETQYF.

This chain connects TRBV28 to TRBJ1-1; D is unresolved. Deletions cut 3 bases from V and 1 base from J, with 6 bases between. Germline assignment: CDR1 MDHEN and CDR2 SYDVKM. CDR3 length: 13 amino acids. Here the CDR3 DNA reads TGTGCCAGCAGTTTTGACAAGAACACTGAAGCTTTCTTT. Translation gives CASSFDKNTEAFF.

V usage is TRBV19 and J usage is TRBJ1-2, with D unclear. This CDR3 spans 14 amino acids. Per germline, CDR1 LNHDA and CDR2 SQIVND (reference sequence). V dropped 0 bases and J dropped 10 bases, with 15 bases sitting between them. This chain's CDR3 is CASSIDGPPRPYTF. CDR3 in DNA: TGTGCCAGTAGTATAGATGGGCCGCCCCGGCCCTACACCTTC. Full variable domain (remainder filled in from reference TRBV19 and TRBJ1-2): DGGITQSPKYLFRKEGQNVTLSCEQNLNHDAMYWYRQDPGQGLRLIYYSQIVNDFQKGDIAEGYSVSREKKESFPLTVTSAQKNPTAFYLCASSIDGPPRPYTFGSGTRLTVV.

For the CDR3, the DNA is TGCGCCAGCAGCTTGGACGGGACAGGGACTACAGATACGCAGTATTTT. Its translation is CASSLDGTGTTDTQYF. The chain is built from TRBV5-1 and TRBJ2-3; 9 bases are shared with TRBD1. CDR3 length equals 16 residues. V shed 0 bases, J shed 3 bases, and the junction held 5 bases outside the gene matches. Germline CDR1 is SGHRS and CDR2 is YFSETQ.

This chain uses TRBV6-5 with TRBJ2-7; 8 positions agree with TRBD1. CDR1 is MNHEY and CDR2 is SVGAGI in the germline V gene. CDR3 length equals 13 residues. V trimming: 5 bases; J trimming: 2 bases; junction bases outside the gene matches: 2. The CDR3 DNA sequence: TGTGCCAGCAGTAAACAGGGGGCCTACGAGCAGTACTTC. Protein: CASSKQGAYEQYF.

This clone was seen just once. Other DNA sequences from this sample encode an identical CDR3 as well. This sequence joins TRBV7-9 and TRBJ1-3; possibly TRBD1 for D (5 bases). Between the trimmed V and J ends, which lost 5 bases and 0 bases, there was a span of 8 bases. Germline V lookup: CDR1 SEHNR, CDR2 FQNEAQ (reference sequence). The CDR3 sequence is 14 residues long. CDR3 sequence reads: CASSTRVSGNTIYF. CDR3 DNA sequence: TGTGCCAGCAGCACCAGGGTCTCTGGAAACACCATATATTTT.

This clone appeared a single time. The V gene is TRBV9, the J gene TRBJ2-1, with TRBD1 matching over 7 bases. The CDR3 length is 13 residues. Germline CDR1 is SGDLS and CDR2 is YYNGEE. V gave up 3 bases and J gave up 9 bases; unmatched junction bases: 6. The CDR3 region has the DNA TGTGCCAGCAGCGGTACAGGGGCCGCTGAGCAGTTCTTC. It codes for CASSGTGAAEQFF.

This rearrangement joins TRBV2 to TRBJ2-2, with TRBD2 matching over 9 bases. CDR1 is SNHLY, CDR2 FYNNEI, per germline. The J segment lost 7 bases and the V segment lost 5 bases, leaving 8 bases of the junction unmatched. CDR3 length equals 15 residues. The CDR3 loop reads CASSPHSGGNGELFF. The CDR3 DNA is TGTGCCAGCAGTCCCCACAGCGGGGGGAACGGGGAGCTGTTTTTT.

This sequence joins TRBV15 and TRBJ2-7; D gene ambiguous. CDR3 length equals 12 residues. Trimming removed 3 bases from V and 5 bases from J, with 8 bases in between. Germline assignment: CDR1 LNHNV and CDR2 YYDKDF (reference sequence). CDR3 nucleotides: TGTGCCACCAGCAGCTTTCCTAACGAGCAGTACTTC. It codes for CATSSFPNEQYF.

CDR3 DNA: TGTGCCAGCAGCGTAGTCGGGGGGTCGACCTACGAGCAGTACTTC. This codes for CASSVVGGSTYEQYF. The chain carries TRBV9 and TRBJ2-7; 7 bases are a match to TRBD2. The CDR3 runs 15 residues. The junction had 5 bases not matched to a gene; V was cut back by 0 bases and J by 2 bases. Germline V gives CDR1 SGDLS, CDR2 YYNGEE.

The rearrangement uses TRBV9 and TRBJ2-5; D is unresolved. This CDR3 region has 12 residues. CDR1 SGDLS and CDR2 YYNGEE come from the germline V gene. The germline V and J ends were trimmed by 3 bases and 5 bases, with 8 bases remaining between them. This CDR3 reads CASSAPSETQYF. In nucleotides, the CDR3 is TGTGCCAGCAGCGCCCCCTCGGAGACCCAGTACTTC.

This clone was observed a few times. The rearrangement joins TRBV27 to TRBJ2-3; D is uncertain. CDR1 and CDR2 (germline): MNHEY, SMNVEV (reference sequence). This CDR3 is built from 12 residues. Trimming took 4 bases from V and 4 from J, leaving 6 bases between them. CDR3 DNA: TGTGCCAGCAGTTCGGTAGCAGATACGCAGTATTTT. Its translation: CASSSVADTQYF.

This sequence joins TRBV5-1 and TRBJ2-7, with 9 bases identical to TRBD2. Germline assignment: CDR1 SGHRS and CDR2 YFSETQ. The CDR3 consists of 18 residues. With V trimmed by 0 bases and J by 0 bases, 10 bases remained unmatched. The CDR3 sequence: CASSLDPWTSVSSYEQYF. The CDR3 nucleotides read TGCGCCAGCAGCTTGGACCCTTGGACTAGCGTGAGCTCCTACGAGCAGTACTTC.

This clone appeared a few times. The chain is built from TRBV6-5 and TRBJ1-3; D possibly corresponds to TRBD1 (6 bases). V dropped 5 bases and J dropped 0 bases, with 11 bases sitting between them. Germline V gene lookup returns CDR1 MNHEY and CDR2 SVGAGI. The CDR3 is 15 residues long. The CDR3 coding sequence is TGTGCCAGCAGTACCAACAGGGCCTCTGGAAACACCATATATTTT. Translated, it gives CASSTNRASGNTIYF.

This chain joins TRBV28 and TRBJ2-7, with D possibly TRBD2 on 6 matching bases. The V end lost 6 bases, the J end lost 7 bases, and 13 bases lay between the germline ends. Germline V CDR1 and CDR2: MDHEN, SYDVKM. The CDR3 contains 12 residues. The CDR3 loop reads CASSPRGIEQYF. In DNA form, the CDR3 reads TGTGCCAGCAGCCCTCGGGGGATAGAGCAGTACTTC. The full variable domain, its missing parts supplied by reference TRBV28 and TRBJ2-7, is DVKVTQSSRYLVKRTGEKVFLECVQDMDHENMFWYRQDPGLGLRLIYFSYDVKMKEKGDIPEGYSVSREKKERFSLILESASTNQTSMYLCASSPRGIEQYFGPGTRLTVT.

V and J are TRBV20-1 and TRBJ1-1; D remains unclear. In germline, CDR1 is DFQATT, CDR2 SNEGSKA (reference sequence). Between the trimmed V and J ends, which lost 3 bases and 10 bases, there was a span of 12 bases. This CDR3 has 11 amino acids. In DNA, the CDR3 is TGCAGTGCTAGTAATTTGCCCGGAGCTTTCTTT. As protein: CSASNLPGAFF.

The chain recombines TRBV7-3 with TRBJ2-5; 13 nucleotides align to TRBD2. Germline V gene data show CDR1 as SGHTA and CDR2 as FQGTGA. The junction had 1 base not matched to a gene; V was cut back by 5 bases and J by 4 bases. CDR3 size: 14 residues. The CDR3 sequence: CASSRTSGGETQYF. The CDR3 DNA follows: TGTGCCAGCAGCCGGACTAGCGGGGGAGAGACCCAGTACTTC.

The rearrangement links TRBV14 to TRBJ2-1; TRBD1 aligns across 7 bases. CDR1 and CDR2 (germline): SGHDN, FVKESK. V lost 4 bases to trimming and J lost 5 bases; unmatched junction nucleotides: 2. The CDR3 sequence is 13 residues long. CDR3 sequence (DNA): TGTGCCAGCAGCCCGGACAGGAACAATGAGCAGTTCTTC. Translation: CASSPDRNNEQFF.

The genes are TRBV15 and TRBJ1-1, with D possibly TRBD1 on 5 matching bases. Between the trimmed V and J ends, which lost 9 bases and 1 base, there was a span of 12 bases. Germline V gene sequence: CDR1 LNHNV, CDR2 YYDKDF (reference sequence). The CDR3 contains 13 residues. The CDR3, as DNA: TGTGCCACGAGTTCGACAGCGAACACTGAAGCTTTCTTT. Its translation: CATSSTANTEAFF.

The gene calls are TRBV6-2 or TRBV6-3 and TRBJ1-1; TRBD1 aligns across 8 bases. Germline CDR1 is MNHEY and CDR2 is SVGEGT. J lost 4 bases, V lost 7 bases, and 5 bases had no gene match. This CDR3 has 13 residues. CDR3 sequence: CASIPTGGTEAFF. Here the CDR3 DNA reads TGTGCCAGCATCCCCACAGGGGGCACTGAAGCTTTCTTT.

The V call is TRBV9, the J call TRBJ2-7, with D tentatively TRBD1 (5 bases). The CDR3 is 14 residues long. Trimming removed 4 bases from V and 2 bases from J, with 13 bases in between. The germline CDR1 and CDR2 sequences are SGDLS and YYNGEE. The chain's CDR3 is CASSFRVGTYEQYF. CDR3 DNA sequence: TGTGCCAGCAGCTTCAGGGTGGGCACCTACGAGCAGTACTTC.